This TCR beta chain was captured in a study of blood T cells in healthy people across ages (dated by TCRdb to 2013 to 2016). Describing the broader study: Template switching captured roughly one uniquely barcoded TCR beta cDNA molecule per two T cells in model experiments. The study measured age-related changes in TCR beta repertoire diversity using deep sequencing normalized with unique cDNA molecular identifiers. The donors were divided into four age groups: young (average around 16 years), middle-aged (about 41), aged (62) and long-lived (about 79). For two donors (one aged 18 to 30 and one aged 80 or older), the study analyzed two additional independent replicas of 1 million unique cDNA reads from the same blood draw. Results the study describes overall, beyond this receptor: As age increased, observed TCR beta diversity per million T cells dropped in a roughly linear way, and a significant reduction was already evident by age about 40. There was a strong correlation between observed TCR beta diversity and the percentage of naive T cells measured by flow cytometry. Total diversity estimates from one million sequenced T cells were considered lower bounds and underestimates. The CMV infection status of donors was not known, potentially confounding age-related changes in expanded clonotypes. The long-lived group showed more naive CD4+ T cells, fewer expanded clones and increased TCR diversity than the aged group, suggesting age selection. Since profiling was done on bulk unsorted PBMCs, naive and antigen-experienced compartments could not be conclusively compared.

This clonotype was found a few times. Its specific antigen is unknown. Qualities for individual bases were not recorded, and no much larger clone is one base off. The method was 5' RACE. TCRdb records Illumina HiSeq 2500 as the sequencer. A second PCR of roughly 6 to 12 cycles was run with a J-beta primer mix and a sample-barcoded 5' primer. Each TCR beta cDNA molecule received a unique molecular identifier from a template-switch 5' adaptor carrying 12 random nucleotides. At least 2.5 million CDR3-containing paired-end reads were obtained from each sample. First-strand cDNA was synthesized from all RNA with the Mint cDNA synthesis kit, primed by a TRBC-specific oligonucleotide. All cDNA was treated with uracil-DNA glycosylase and then went through a first 18-cycle PCR with the universal primers M1SS and BC2_uni_R. Per the authors' processing: Each sample was normalized by randomly selecting 1 million high-quality reads, each carrying a distinct molecular identifier. Reads with shared molecular identifiers were discarded instead of being binned into consensus sequences. MiTCR, run with a Q25 quality threshold and the strictest error-elimination algorithm, handled CDR3 identification, clonotype clustering and error correction. A nonparametric unseen species model with Euler transformation was used to estimate a lower bound on total TCR beta diversity. Using fastp trimming at Q25 and MiXCR clonotype assembly, TCRdb reanalyzed the public sequencing data and kept in-frame beta chains. Every entry covers one CDR3 protein and lists the most common genes and DNA from its rows. TCRdb, rather than the study authors, made the V and J calls. Across this sample there are 540,000 or so distinct CDR3 sequences, with more than 20% seen only once. The ten biggest clones cover around 10% of the sample.

Systemically healthy Caucasian individuals from Russia, about 38 in total and aged about 6 to 100 years, were included as donors. Approximately 9 milliliters of peripheral blood were collected from each donor into EDTA-treated Vacutainer tubes. Ficoll-Paque density-gradient centrifugation was used to isolate PBMCs, with at least 6 million per sample. Total RNA, at least 6 micrograms per sample, was extracted from PBMCs with Trizol reagent. Naive CD45RAhigh/CD27high T cell percentages were measured by flow cytometry on a PBMC aliquot from every donor. Trimming accounts for 5 bases at V and 3 bases at J, while the number of junction bases matched to no gene is 6. From the cysteine through the phenylalanine, the CDR3 covers 15 amino acids. Of all the DNA, just the CDR3 is kept, 45 bases in frame from base 1. The CDR1 and CDR2 encoded by the germline V gene are SGHTA and FQGNSA. The data also belong to a second study, concerning T cells of mothers and their children. Per the second study: The donors were nine systemically healthy Caucasian individuals, made up of three mothers and their six children. cDNA synthesis consumed the entire amount of extracted RNA, loaded at about 1.6 ug RNA in each 15 ul reaction. In the second PCR, the M1S primer introduced both the sample barcodes and 2-4 random nucleotides. Over 10 million TCR beta CDR3 reads came from each mother, compared with 2.5 million to 3.5 million reads from each child. In both related and unrelated pairs, thymic selection shapes the output of TCR recombination in a similar way, with inherited differences having only a minor effect. Normalized repertoire overlap in related mother-child pairs was always slightly higher than in unrelated mother-child pairs, but the difference was never significant. With a sensitivity of about 100 clones per million clonotypes, no persistent microchimeric T cell clones were detected. The study used deep NGS to compare TCR beta repertoires of mothers and children, seeking features distinguishing related mother-child pairs from unrelated individuals. The mean age was around 42 +/- 4 years for the mothers and 11 +/- 4 years for the children. After adapter ligation was performed with NEBNext reagents, the libraries were sequenced on an Illumina HiSeq 2000 with 100+100 nt paired-end reads. To avoid cross-contamination, the mother libraries and the child libraries were prepared a month apart and sequenced in separate runs. For each donor, between about 450,000 and 2,300,000 distinct TCR beta clonotypes were identified. Naive TCR beta clonotypes were estimated from low-frequency clonotypes matched to each donor's FACS-determined naive share, without sorting.

The source of this sequence is a boy younger than 18 in good health. Material: blood. The chain is encoded by TRBV7-2 joined to TRBJ1-5; 8 bases in the middle match TRBD1. The DNA reads TGTGCCAGCAGCGAAGACAGGGGACTCAATCAGCCCCAGCATTTT. Its protein product is CASSEDRGLNQPQHF.